This T cell receptor (beta chain) was sequenced in a study of regulatory T cells in long-lasting Graves disease. General observations from the study: Relative to new patients (around 1,000), persistent patients exhibited greater sharing of public clonotypes (2,741).

On this clonotype: Its cognate antigen is unknown.

Researchers made TCR beta libraries by using iRepertoire HTBI primers and running Arm-PCR on CDR3 regions. Using its own MiXCR run on the multiplex PCR reads, TCRdb lists one record per CDR3 protein. The table includes under 800,000 distinct CDR3 sequences, roughly 15% detected once. Time point: newly diagnosed GD, antithyroid drugs for less than 3 months. PBMC-extracted RNA yielded the TCR library. V lost 3 bases, J lost 16 bases, and 17 bases lay in between. The CDR3 length is 12 residues. Germline CDR1 and CDR2: SGHNT and YYREEE (reference sequence). This sample was also put to use in a study of T cells in Graves' hyperthyroidism and ophthalmopathy.

J is TRBJ2-1 and V is TRBV5-4; no definite D call. The clonotype comes from a woman between 25 and 40 years old with Graves disease. The material sequenced was peripheral blood mononuclear cells (PBMCs), taken at new diagnosis, from a patient treated with antithyroid drugs. CDR3 nucleotide sequence: TGTGCCAGCAGCTCGGGCCCTAGGGCGTTTTTCTTC. Translated: CASSSGPRAFFF.